The source of this T cell receptor beta chain is a study of cytomegalovirus exposure and HLA in healthy donors. Looking at the study overall: Among about 179 million T cells, an earlier analysis found 117 million unique TCR beta sequences.

From germline, CDR1 is SNHLY and CDR2 FYNNEI. V was clipped by 8 bases and J by 4 bases; unmatched bases: 9. The CDR3 is made up of 14 amino acids. PCR employed 60 Vbeta and 13 Jbeta primers. Repertoires were generated with immunoSEQ multiplex PCR, while TCRdb's copy carries only in-frame clones and drops some. This sample has 89,000 or so clones, with roughly 75% found just once. Concerning this clone itself: Antigen specificity is unknown.

This cohort consisted of healthy bone marrow donors. General study results and limits: With later analysis, a missense DCLRE1C variant became linked to TCR beta V- and J-gene trimming.

The sequence was obtained from a man aged 60 to 75 in good health and CMV-seronegative. The rearrangement joins TRBV2 to TRBJ1-1; the match to TRBD1 covers 8 bases. The specimen sequenced was PBMCs. The CDR3 DNA is TGTGCCAGCCTGGAGGCAGGGGGCGGCACTGAAGCTTTCTTT. It specifies CASLEAGGGTEAFF.